Below, 9 T cell receptor beta chains from the same sample are listed, as sequenced in a study of blood T cell repertoires in COVID-19. Here immunoSEQ multiplex PCR was the method, and the copy in TCRdb shows in-frame clones only, minus some. The repertoire has around 150,000 clones, roughly nine tenths of them found once; the top ten carry about 5%. Sequences were obtained from peripheral blood. The receptors originated from a human donor in a cohort sampled during active COVID-19.

This clone came up a few times. The V gene is TRBV3-1 (or the pseudogene TRBV3-2), the J gene TRBJ2-1; 10 bases agree with TRBD2. CDR3 length: 15 residues. After removal of 1 base from V and 10 bases from J, the junction contained 7 bases not matched to a gene. The germline gives CDR1 LGHDT, CDR2 YNNKEL (reference sequence). CDR3 protein: CASSQGVAGGREQFF. CDR3 bases: TGTGCCAGCAGCCAAGGGGTAGCGGGGGGAAGGGAGCAGTTCTTC.

V and J are TRBV12-3 or TRBV12-4 and TRBJ2-3; D is ambiguous. V was clipped by 3 bases and J by 5 bases, with 6 bases between them. CDR3 length: 12 amino acids. As DNA, the CDR3 is TGTGCCAGCAGTTTCTGGAGAGATACGCAGTATTTT. This encodes CASSFWRDTQYF.

The chain uses TRBV7-8 and TRBJ1-4; 7 bases are shared with TRBD1. The CDR3 is 14 residues long. Germline V CDR1 and CDR2: SGHVS, FQNEAQ. With V trimmed by 4 bases and J by 6 bases, 5 bases remained unmatched. The CDR3: CASSSTGRDEKLFF. The CDR3 DNA reads TGTGCCAGCAGCTCGACAGGGAGAGATGAAAAACTGTTTTTT.

The chain has TRBV7-8 and TRBJ2-1; 8 bases agree with TRBD1. From germline, CDR1 is SGHVS and CDR2 FQNEAQ. The CDR3 totals 14 residues. Trimming removed 5 bases from V and 9 bases from J; junction bases left unmatched: 9. Written as DNA, the CDR3 is TGTGCCAGCAGCCCACAGGGGGTGGCTTTTGAGCAGTTCTTC. Protein: CASSPQGVAFEQFF.

V usage is TRBV5-4 and J usage is TRBJ1-1; 10 nucleotides align to TRBD1. Germline V lookup: CDR1 SGHNT, CDR2 YYREEE (reference sequence). The ends lost 5 bases at V and 4 bases at J; junction bases unmatched: 2. The CDR3 extends over 13 amino acids. CDR3 in DNA: TGTGCCAGCAGAAGGACAGGGGGCACTGAAGCTTTCTTT. This sequence encodes CASRRTGGTEAFF.

The V and J genes are TRBV7-9 and TRBJ2-1; 14 bases fit TRBD2. CDR1 is SEHNR, CDR2 FQNEAQ, per germline (reference sequence). With V trimmed by 3 bases and J by 10 bases, 5 bases remained unmatched. CDR3 length: 15 amino acids. CDR3 DNA sequence: TGTGCCAGCAGCTTGGGACTAGCGGGAGTTGGAGAGCAGTTCTTC. Amino acids: CASSLGLAGVGEQFF.

This rearrangement joins TRBV2 to TRBJ2-7; 12 nucleotides agree with TRBD1. Germline lookup yields CDR1 SNHLY and CDR2 FYNNEI. CDR3 length: 18 residues. V shed 5 bases, J shed 4 bases, and the junction held 15 bases outside the gene matches. The CDR3 coding sequence is TGTGCCAGCAGTTCCGACTACTCCGGGACAGGGGGCTTATACGAGCAGTACTTC. This translates into CASSSDYSGTGGLYEQYF.

This chain links TRBV28 with TRBJ2-7; TRBD1 is a possible D gene (5 bases). The V gene lost 6 bases and the J gene lost 3 bases, with 9 bases spanning the gap. The length of the CDR3 is 12 residues. The germline gives CDR1 MDHEN, CDR2 SYDVKM. CDR3 loop: CASRQDVYEQYF. The CDR3 bases are TGTGCCAGCAGACAGGATGTCTACGAGCAGTACTTC.

This chain joins TRBV6-5 and TRBJ1-2, with a possible D match to TRBD1 (5 bases). The CDR3 covers 15 residues. Germline assignment: CDR1 MNHEY and CDR2 SVGAGI. Trimming removed 3 bases at V and 8 bases at J, with 19 bases between. The CDR3 loop is CASSYLLQGFKGYTF. The CDR3, as DNA: TGTGCCAGCAGTTATTTACTTCAGGGATTCAAGGGCTACACCTTC.